This T cell receptor beta chain was captured in a study of shared clonotypes between healthy human individuals. About the study: A couple of women and a few men aged 18 to 49 made up the donors.

This CDR3 has 16 residues. The V and J ends lost 2 bases and 0 bases respectively, with 13 bases between them. CDR1 SGDLS and CDR2 YYNGEE come from the germline V gene. Replicate PCRs run on sorted subsets employed 200 ng DNA, about 27,000 T cell genomes. Source study methods: ImmunoSEQ output lacked quality scores and full-length reads, limiting matched filtering. Data came from immunoSEQ multiplex PCR; TCRdb stores just in-frame clones and leaves some out. The V and J calls and clone size were taken over from that table, and D and trimming were inferred from the DNA. The sample has roughly 2 million clones, about 94% seen once.

The rearrangement uses TRBV9 and TRBJ2-3; unclear D gene. The sequencing sample was made of naive CD4+ T cells sorted from blood. Noted subset: CD45RA+ positively selected. The clonotype comes from a young man in good health. CDR3 in amino acids: CASSVHPSSSTDTQYF. The CDR3 DNA is TGTGCCAGCAGCGTCCACCCAAGCAGCAGCACAGATACGCAGTATTTT.